This section outlines one T cell receptor beta chain sequence together with its context. Antigen unknown. This table comes from immunoSEQ multiplex PCR, and its TCRdb copy is limited to in-frame clones, with some not included. The sample consists of 90,000 to 100,000 clones, approximately 91% of them appearing once. The record originates from a study of OX40 agonist ivuxolimab in advanced cancers. The wider study: Ivuxolimab, which is an agonistic anti-OX40 (CD134) antibody, was administered to the patients. Of the participants, approximately 40% had some prior anti-PD-1, anti-PD-L1 or anti-CTLA-4 therapy, which was allowed. General observations from the study: In general, CD8+ T cells held more expanded clones than CD4+ did, on average.

Blood draws occurred at baseline, cycle 4 day 1, and cycle 7 day 1. The CDR3 consists of 14 residues. Germline-derived CDR1 and CDR2 are MNHEY and SVGAGI. Trimming took 7 bases from V and 0 from J, leaving 9 bases between them. The sample here was CD4+ or CD8+ T cells sorted from blood, taken in a trial of the OX40 agonist ivuxolimab. This chain links TRBV6-5 with TRBJ2-2; D remains unclear. This receptor was taken from an adult with an advanced solid tumor such as melanoma, head and neck, liver or kidney cancer. The CDR3, as DNA: TGTGCCAGCAAAATTGCAGCGAACACCGGGGAGCTGTTTTTT. Amino acid sequence: CASKIAANTGELFF.